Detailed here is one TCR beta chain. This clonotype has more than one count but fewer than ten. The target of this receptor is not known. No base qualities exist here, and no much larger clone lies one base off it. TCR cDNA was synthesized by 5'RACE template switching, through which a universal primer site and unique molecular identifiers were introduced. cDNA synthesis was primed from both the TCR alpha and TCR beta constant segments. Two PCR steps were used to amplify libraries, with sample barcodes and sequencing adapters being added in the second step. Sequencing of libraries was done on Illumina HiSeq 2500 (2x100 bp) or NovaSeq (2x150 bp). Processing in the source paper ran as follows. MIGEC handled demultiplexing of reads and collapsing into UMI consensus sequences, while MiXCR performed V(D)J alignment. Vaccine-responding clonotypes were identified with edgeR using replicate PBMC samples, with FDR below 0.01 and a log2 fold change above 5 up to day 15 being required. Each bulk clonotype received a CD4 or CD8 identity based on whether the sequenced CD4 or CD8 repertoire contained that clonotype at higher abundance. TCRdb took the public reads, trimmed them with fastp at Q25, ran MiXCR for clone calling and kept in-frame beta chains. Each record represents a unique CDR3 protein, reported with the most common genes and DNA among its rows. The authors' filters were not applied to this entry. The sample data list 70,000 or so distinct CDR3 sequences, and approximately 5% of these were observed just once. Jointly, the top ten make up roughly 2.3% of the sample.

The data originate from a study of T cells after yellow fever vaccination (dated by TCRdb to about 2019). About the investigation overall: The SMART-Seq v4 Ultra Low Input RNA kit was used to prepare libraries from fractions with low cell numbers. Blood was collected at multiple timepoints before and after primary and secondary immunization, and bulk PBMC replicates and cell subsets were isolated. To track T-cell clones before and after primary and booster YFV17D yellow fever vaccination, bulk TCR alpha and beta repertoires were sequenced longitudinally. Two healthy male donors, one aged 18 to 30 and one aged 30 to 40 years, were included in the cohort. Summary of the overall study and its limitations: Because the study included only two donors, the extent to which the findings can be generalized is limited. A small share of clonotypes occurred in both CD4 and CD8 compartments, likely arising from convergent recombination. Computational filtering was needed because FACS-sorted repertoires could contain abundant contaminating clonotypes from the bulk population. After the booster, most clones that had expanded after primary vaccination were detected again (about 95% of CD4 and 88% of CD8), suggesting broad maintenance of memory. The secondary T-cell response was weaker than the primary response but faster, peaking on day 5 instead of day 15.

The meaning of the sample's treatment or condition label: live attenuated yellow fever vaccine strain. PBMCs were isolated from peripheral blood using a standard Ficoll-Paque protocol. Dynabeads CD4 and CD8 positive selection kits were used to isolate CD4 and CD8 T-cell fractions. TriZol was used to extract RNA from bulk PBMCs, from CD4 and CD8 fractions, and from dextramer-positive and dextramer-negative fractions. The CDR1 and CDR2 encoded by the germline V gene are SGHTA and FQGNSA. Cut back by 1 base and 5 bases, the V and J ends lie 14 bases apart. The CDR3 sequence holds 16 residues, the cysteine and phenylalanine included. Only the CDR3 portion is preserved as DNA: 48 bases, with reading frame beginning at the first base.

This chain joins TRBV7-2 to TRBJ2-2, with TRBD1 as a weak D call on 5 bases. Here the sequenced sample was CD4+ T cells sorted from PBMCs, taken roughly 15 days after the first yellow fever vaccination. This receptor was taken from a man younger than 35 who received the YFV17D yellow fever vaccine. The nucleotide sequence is TGTGCCAGCAGCTTAGGCCCAGGGTGGGGAACCGGGGAGCTGTTTTTT. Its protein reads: CASSLGPGWGTGELFF.